Included here is one TCR beta chain sequence, with context. The trim removed 5 bases at V and 9 bases at J, leaving 11 bases unmatched. The length of the CDR3 is 14 residues. Germline CDR1 LNHDA, CDR2 SQIVND (reference sequence). The entry originates in a study of blood T cell repertoires in COVID-19. As for the study in general: From the United States, Italy and Spain came samples of acute and convalescent COVID-19. T cells, B-cell-depleted T cells, or PBMCs provided the cDNA or gDNA that served as material.

Source study methods: Reference gene primer amplification gave nucleated cell count estimates. Profiled with immunoSEQ multiplex PCR; TCRdb holds only in-frame clones, not every one. V, J and clone size derive from that table, while D and trimming were established from the DNA sequence. The sample yields about 130,000 clones, 65% to 90% seen once. This sequence was found in a woman at least 80 years old with acute or convalescent COVID-19. Source material: peripheral blood. This rearrangement joins TRBV19 to TRBJ1-2, with 8 bases that match TRBD1. For the CDR3, the DNA is TGTGCCAGTAGTGCCCGACAGGGGAAGGTACGCTACACCTTC. It specifies CASSARQGKVRYTF.